This T cell receptor beta chain derives from a study of T cell repertoires in cytomegalovirus infection. Across the whole study: Shared public TCR beta signatures pointed to both CMV infection and a matching HLA type.

The germline gives CDR1 SGHTA, CDR2 FQGNSA. The CDR3 extends over 14 amino acids. Study-level points and caveats: It was HLA-C-restricted CMV-specific TCR beta clonotypes that dominated the response ex vivo.

This clonotype showed up many times. As yet, its antigen is unknown. One entry per CDR3 protein results from TCRdb running MiXCR on the reads. This repertoire shows approximately 470,000 distinct CDR3 sequences, under 55% found once; its top ten account for around 44%. This clonotype was obtained from a human donor in good health (CMV status not recorded). Some clones in this sample may be carry-over from other donors' samples. The chain has TRBV7-2 and TRBJ2-5; D tentatively fits TRBD1 or TRBD2 (6 bases each). The last part of the DNA fits TRBJ2-3 better; the J call may be wrong. Specimen: cultured PBMCs, collected from culture after CMV antigen stimulation. The CDR3 region has the DNA TGTGCCAGCAGCTTAGTGGCAGGGGAGGAGACGCAGTATTTT. Amino acids: CASSLVAGEETQYF.